Presented here are 15 T cell receptor beta chains from one specimen sequenced in a study of OX40 agonist ivuxolimab in advanced cancers. TCRdb's copy holds only in-frame clones and misses some; the assay was immunoSEQ multiplex PCR. The table has about 41,000 clones, 75% to 85% seen once. The sequencing here drew on CD4+ or CD8+ T cells sorted from blood, taken in a trial of the OX40 agonist ivuxolimab. These receptors originate from an adult with an advanced solid tumor such as melanoma, head and neck, liver or kidney cancer.

The chain joins TRBV6-1 to TRBJ2-7; D is possibly TRBD1 or TRBD2 (6 bases each). Trimming pared 5 bases from V and 7 bases from J, leaving 21 bases between. The CDR3 totals 15 residues. Germline values: CDR1 MNHNS, CDR2 SASEGT. The CDR3 region is CASSTTLVGGREQYF. CDR3 DNA: TGTGCCAGCAGTACCACCTTGGTGGGGGGCCGAGAGCAGTACTTC.

The chain carries TRBV7-6 and TRBJ1-5; tentatively, D is TRBD1 (5 bases). Trimming stripped 2 bases from V and 5 bases from J, with 13 bases between. CDR3 size: 15 residues. Germline V CDR1 and CDR2: SGHVS, FNYEAQ. The CDR3 loop reads CASSLSAGRDQPQHF. In nucleotides, the CDR3 is TGTGCCAGCAGCTTATCGGCAGGGAGGGATCAGCCCCAGCATTTT.

The gene calls are TRBV7-2 and TRBJ2-1, with 11 bases that match TRBD2. CDR3 length: 15 residues. Germline lookup yields CDR1 SGHTA and CDR2 FQGNSA. J was trimmed by 3 bases and V by 7 bases; bases with no gene match: 5. The CDR3 bases are TGTGCCAGCATACCTGGACTAGCGGGCTACAATGAGCAGTTCTTC. Protein product: CASIPGLAGYNEQFF.

V is TRBV4-1 and J is TRBJ2-2; D tentatively fits TRBD1 or TRBD2 (6 bases each). CDR1 is MGHRA and CDR2 is YSYEKL in the germline V gene. V was pared by 1 base and J by 7 bases, with 13 bases between. This CDR3 contains 15 residues. The CDR3 DNA reads as TGCGCCAGCAGCCAAGGCAAGGGGGGAAACGGGGAGCTGTTTTTT. Translated: CASSQGKGGNGELFF.

The CDR3 DNA is TGTGCCAGCAGCTTATCAGTGGCGGGAGAAAGGAATGAGCAGTTCTTC. It encodes CASSLSVAGERNEQFF. The chain uses TRBV7-9 and TRBJ2-1, with 7 positions matching TRBD2. V trimming: 2 bases; J trimming: 7 bases; junction bases outside the gene matches: 11. The CDR3 spans 16 residues. Germline loops: CDR1 SEHNR, CDR2 FQNEAQ (reference sequence).

J is TRBJ2-1 and V is TRBV7-6; 9 positions match TRBD2. J was trimmed by 10 bases and V by 1 base; bases with no gene match: 2. The CDR3 spans 13 residues. Germline loops: CDR1 SGHVS, CDR2 FNYEAQ. Here the CDR3 DNA reads TGTGCCAGCAGCTTAGAGCTAGCGGGAGAGCAGTTCTTC. Its translation is CASSLELAGEQFF.

This chain links TRBV25-1 with TRBJ1-4, with 7 nucleotides matching TRBD1. Germline CDR1 and CDR2: MGHDK and SYGVNS. CDR3 size: 17 residues. V trimming: 2 bases; J trimming: 3 bases; junction bases outside the gene matches: 9. The CDR3 DNA reads as TGTGCCAGCAGTGAAGGGACAGCCTGGGGGGCTAATGAAAAACTGTTTTTT. Protein sequence: CASSEGTAWGANEKLFF.

This chain uses TRBV6-1 with TRBJ1-2; the match to TRBD1 covers 7 bases. The CDR3 has 14 residues. Germline V gene lookup returns CDR1 MNHNS and CDR2 SASEGT. Trimming took 0 bases from V and 4 from J; bases not matched to a gene: 2. As DNA, the CDR3 is TGTGCCAGCAGTGAAGCGGACAGGTTCTATGGCTACACCTTC. Translating gives CASSEADRFYGYTF.

The chain joins TRBV5-1 to TRBJ1-4, with 8 nucleotides matching TRBD1. With V trimmed by 4 bases and J by 5 bases, 7 bases remained unmatched. The germline V gene encodes CDR1 SGHRS and CDR2 YFSETQ. The length of the CDR3 is 15 residues. The CDR3 here is CASSGQGQENEKLFF. The CDR3, as DNA: TGCGCCAGCAGCGGCCAGGGACAGGAGAATGAAAAACTGTTTTTT.

This clone has a single count. The chain uses TRBV11-2 and TRBJ2-7; TRBD1 aligns across 8 bases. The CDR3 has 16 amino acids. CDR1 and CDR2 from the germline V gene are SGHAT and FQNNGV. The V and J ends lost 5 bases and 1 base, in that order; junction bases with no gene match: 10. The CDR3 loop is CASSLKWTGFSYEQYV. The CDR3, as DNA: TGTGCCAGCAGCCTCAAGTGGACAGGGTTTTCCTACGAGCAGTACGTC.

The genes are TRBV7-3 and TRBJ1-4, with D unclear. The CDR3 extends over 15 amino acids. Germline CDR1 is SGHTA and CDR2 is FQGTGA. V was trimmed by 6 bases and J by 1 base, leaving 12 bases between them. The CDR3 DNA sequence: TGTGCCAGCAGTCCCGGGGTAGGAACTAATGAAAAACTGTTTTTT. This gives the protein CASSPGVGTNEKLFF.

The chain couples TRBV7-3 to TRBJ2-2; D is possibly TRBD2 (6 bases). Germline loops: CDR1 SGHTA, CDR2 FQGTGA. This CDR3 has 15 residues. V lost 2 bases and J 0 bases, leaving 7 bases between the germline ends. The CDR3 loop is CASSLLAANTGELFF. For the CDR3, the DNA is TGTGCCAGCAGCTTATTAGCGGCGAACACCGGGGAGCTGTTTTTT.

This chain joins TRBV4-2 and TRBJ2-6; D remains ambiguous. The CDR3 runs 15 residues. The V end lost 1 base, the J end lost 0 bases, and 4 bases lay between the germline ends. The germline CDR1 and CDR2 sequences are LGHNA and YNFKEQ. CDR3: CASSQGGSGANVLTF. Written as DNA, the CDR3 is TGTGCCAGCAGCCAAGGCGGCTCTGGGGCCAACGTCCTGACTTTC.

The chain joins TRBV7-3 to TRBJ2-1; the match to TRBD2 covers 10 bases. The length of the CDR3 is 17 residues. With 1 base clipped from V and 6 bases from J, the junction kept 9 bases outside the gene matches. Germline-derived CDR1 and CDR2 are SGHTA and FQGTGA. This CDR3 is CASSLSPGTSVRNEQFF. In DNA form, the CDR3 reads TGTGCCAGCAGCTTAAGTCCCGGGACTAGCGTGCGCAATGAGCAGTTCTTC.

The CDR3, as DNA: TGTGCCAGCAACCCCCGGGACCAAAAAGAGACCCAGTACTTC. This codes for CASNPRDQKETQYF. The chain joins TRBV11-2 to TRBJ2-5; D might be TRBD1 or TRBD2, each matching 5 bases. CDR1 SGHAT and CDR2 FQNNGV come from the germline V gene. The length of the CDR3 is 14 residues. The V and J ends lost 7 bases and 3 bases respectively, with 15 bases between them.